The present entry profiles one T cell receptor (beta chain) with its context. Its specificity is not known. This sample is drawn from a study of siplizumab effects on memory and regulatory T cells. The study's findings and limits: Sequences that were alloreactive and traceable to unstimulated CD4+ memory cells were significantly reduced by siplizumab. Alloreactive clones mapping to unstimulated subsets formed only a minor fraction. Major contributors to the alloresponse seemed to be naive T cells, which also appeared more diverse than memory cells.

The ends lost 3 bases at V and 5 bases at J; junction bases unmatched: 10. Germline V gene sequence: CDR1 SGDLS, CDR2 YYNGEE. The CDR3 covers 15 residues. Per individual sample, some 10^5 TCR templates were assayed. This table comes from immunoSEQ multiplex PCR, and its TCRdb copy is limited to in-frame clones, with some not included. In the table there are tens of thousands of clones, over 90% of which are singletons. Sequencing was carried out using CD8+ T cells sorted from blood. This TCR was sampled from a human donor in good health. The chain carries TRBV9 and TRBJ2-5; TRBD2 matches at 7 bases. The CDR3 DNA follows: TGTGCCAGCAGCGAGGCGGGAGTTTCTGTGGAGACCCAGTACTTC. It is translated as CASSEAGVSVETQYF.